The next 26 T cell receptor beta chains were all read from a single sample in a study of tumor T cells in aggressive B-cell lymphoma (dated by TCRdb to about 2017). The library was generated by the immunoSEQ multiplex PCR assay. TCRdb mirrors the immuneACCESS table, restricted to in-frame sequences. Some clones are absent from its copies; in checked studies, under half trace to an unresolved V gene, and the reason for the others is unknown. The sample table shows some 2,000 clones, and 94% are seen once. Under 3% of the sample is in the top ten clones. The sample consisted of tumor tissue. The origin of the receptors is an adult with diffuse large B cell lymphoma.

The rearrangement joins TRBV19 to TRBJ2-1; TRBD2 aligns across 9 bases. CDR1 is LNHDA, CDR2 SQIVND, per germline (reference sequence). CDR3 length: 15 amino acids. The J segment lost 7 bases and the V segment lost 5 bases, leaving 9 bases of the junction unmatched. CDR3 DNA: TGTGCCAGTAGTCGGCGGGAGGGGGTCAGGAATGAGCAGTTCTTC. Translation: CASSRREGVRNEQFF. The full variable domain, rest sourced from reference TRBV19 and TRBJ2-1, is DGGITQSPKYLFRKEGQNVTLSCEQNLNHDAMYWYRQDPGQGLRLIYYSQIVNDFQKGDIAEGYSVSREKKESFPLTVTSAQKNPTAFYLCASSRREGVRNEQFFGPGTRLTVL.

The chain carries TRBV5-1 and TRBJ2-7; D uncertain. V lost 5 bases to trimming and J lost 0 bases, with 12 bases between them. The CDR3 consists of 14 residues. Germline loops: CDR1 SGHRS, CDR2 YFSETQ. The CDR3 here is CASREHSSSYEQYF. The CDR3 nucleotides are TGCGCCAGCAGAGAGCACTCTAGCTCCTACGAGCAGTACTTC.

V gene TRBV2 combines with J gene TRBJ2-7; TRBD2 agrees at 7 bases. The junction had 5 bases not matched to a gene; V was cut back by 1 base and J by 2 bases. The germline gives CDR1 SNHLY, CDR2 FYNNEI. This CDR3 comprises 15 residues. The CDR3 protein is CASSEVASGTYEQYF. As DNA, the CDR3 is TGTGCCAGCAGTGAAGTGGCTAGCGGAACCTACGAGCAGTACTTC.

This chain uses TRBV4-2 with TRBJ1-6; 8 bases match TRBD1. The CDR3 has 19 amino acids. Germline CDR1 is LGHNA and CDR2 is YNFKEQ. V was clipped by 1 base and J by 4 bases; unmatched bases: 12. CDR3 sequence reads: CASSQVAPPDREYNSPLHF. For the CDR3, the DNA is TGTGCCAGCAGCCAAGTGGCCCCCCCGGACAGGGAATATAATTCACCCCTCCACTTT.

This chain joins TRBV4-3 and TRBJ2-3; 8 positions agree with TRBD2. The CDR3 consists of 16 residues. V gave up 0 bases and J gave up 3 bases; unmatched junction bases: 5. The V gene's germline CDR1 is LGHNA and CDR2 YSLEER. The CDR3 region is CASSQEPGGPTDTQYF. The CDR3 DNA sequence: TGCGCCAGCAGCCAAGAACCGGGGGGGCCGACAGATACGCAGTATTTT.

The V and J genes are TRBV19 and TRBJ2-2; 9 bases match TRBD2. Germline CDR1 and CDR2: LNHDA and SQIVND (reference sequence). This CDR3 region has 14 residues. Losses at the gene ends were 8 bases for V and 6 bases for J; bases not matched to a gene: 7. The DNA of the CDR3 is TGTGCCAGTCTAAGGCGGGGGGGCCCCGGGGAGCTGTTTTTT. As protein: CASLRRGGPGELFF.

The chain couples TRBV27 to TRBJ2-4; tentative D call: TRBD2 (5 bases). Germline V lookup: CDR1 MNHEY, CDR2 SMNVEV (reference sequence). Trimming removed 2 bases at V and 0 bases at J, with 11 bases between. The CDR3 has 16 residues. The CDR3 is CASSLIGNLAKNIQYF. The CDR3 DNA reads TGTGCCAGCAGTTTAATCGGGAATTTAGCCAAAAACATTCAGTACTTC.

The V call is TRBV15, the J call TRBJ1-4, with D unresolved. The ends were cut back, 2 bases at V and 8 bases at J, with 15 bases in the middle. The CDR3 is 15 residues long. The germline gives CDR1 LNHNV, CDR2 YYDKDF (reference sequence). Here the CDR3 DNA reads TGTGCCACCAGCAGACGGTCCGGGAGTGGGGAAAAACTGTTTTTT. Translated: CATSRRSGSGEKLFF.

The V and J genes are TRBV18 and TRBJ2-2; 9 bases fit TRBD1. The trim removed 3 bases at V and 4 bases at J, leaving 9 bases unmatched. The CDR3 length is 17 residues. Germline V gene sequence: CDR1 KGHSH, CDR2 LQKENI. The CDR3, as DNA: TGTGCCAGCTCACCGCGGACCCCGGGACAGGGCACCGGGGAGCTGTTTTTT. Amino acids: CASSPRTPGQGTGELFF.

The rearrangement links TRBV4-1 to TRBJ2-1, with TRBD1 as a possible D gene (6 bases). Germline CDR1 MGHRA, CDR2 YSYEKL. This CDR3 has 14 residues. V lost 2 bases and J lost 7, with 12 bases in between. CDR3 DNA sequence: TGCGCCAGCAGCCAACTACAGGGAGTGAATGAGCAGTTCTTC. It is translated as CASSQLQGVNEQFF.

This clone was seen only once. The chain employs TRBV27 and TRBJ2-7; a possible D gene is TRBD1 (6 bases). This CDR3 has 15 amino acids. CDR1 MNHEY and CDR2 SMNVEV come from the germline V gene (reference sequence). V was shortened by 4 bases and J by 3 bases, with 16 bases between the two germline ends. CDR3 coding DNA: TGTGCCAGCAGTTCTCGAGACAGGTCCTACTACGAGCAGTACTTC. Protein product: CASSSRDRSYYEQYF.

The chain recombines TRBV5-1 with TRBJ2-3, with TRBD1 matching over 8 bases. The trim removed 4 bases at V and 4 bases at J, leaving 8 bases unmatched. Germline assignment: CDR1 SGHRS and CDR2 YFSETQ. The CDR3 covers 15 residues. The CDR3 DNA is TGCGCCAGCAGCGGAGTCAGGGGGCGATCAGATACGCAGTATTTT. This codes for CASSGVRGRSDTQYF.

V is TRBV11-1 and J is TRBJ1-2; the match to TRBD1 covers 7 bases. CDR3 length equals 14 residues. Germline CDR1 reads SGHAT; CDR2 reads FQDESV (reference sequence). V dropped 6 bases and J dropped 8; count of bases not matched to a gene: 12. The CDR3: CASSSSGTEAGYTF. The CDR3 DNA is TGTGCCAGCAGTTCTTCCGGGACAGAAGCGGGCTACACCTTC.

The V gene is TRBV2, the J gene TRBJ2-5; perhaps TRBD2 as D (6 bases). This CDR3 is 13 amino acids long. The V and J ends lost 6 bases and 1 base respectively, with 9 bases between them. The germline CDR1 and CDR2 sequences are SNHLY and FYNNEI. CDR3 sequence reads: CASRGDFQETQYF. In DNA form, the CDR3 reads TGTGCCAGCAGAGGGGACTTCCAAGAGACCCAGTACTTC. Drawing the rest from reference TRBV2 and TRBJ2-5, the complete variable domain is EPEVTQTPSHQVTQMGQEVILRCVPISNHLYFYWYRQILGQKVEFLVSFYNNEISEKSEIFDDQFSVERPDGSNFTLKIRSTKLEDSAMYFCASRGDFQETQYFGPGTRLLVL.

The chain's CDR3 is CASSLVAGYFNTEAFF. The CDR3 DNA follows: TGTGCCAGCAGCTTAGTTGCAGGGTATTTTAACACTGAAGCTTTCTTT. This sequence joins TRBV7-6 and TRBJ1-1; tentatively, D is TRBD1 (5 bases). Trimming shortened V by 1 base and J by 2 bases, and 14 bases separated the two germline ends. Germline values: CDR1 SGHVS, CDR2 FNYEAQ. CDR3 length equals 16 residues.

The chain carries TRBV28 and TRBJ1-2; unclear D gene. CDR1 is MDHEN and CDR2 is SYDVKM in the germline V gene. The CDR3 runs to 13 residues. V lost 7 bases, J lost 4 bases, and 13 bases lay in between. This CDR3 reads CASTPRRTYGYTF. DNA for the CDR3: TGTGCCAGCACTCCGCGGCGTACCTATGGCTACACCTTC.

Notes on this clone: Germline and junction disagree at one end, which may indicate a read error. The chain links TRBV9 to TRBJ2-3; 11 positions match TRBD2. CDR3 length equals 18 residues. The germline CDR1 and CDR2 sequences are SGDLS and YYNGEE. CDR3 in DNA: TGTGCCAGCAGCCCTCCTACCAGACTAGCGGGAAGCACAGATACGCAATATTTT. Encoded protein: CASSPPTRLAGSTDTQYF.

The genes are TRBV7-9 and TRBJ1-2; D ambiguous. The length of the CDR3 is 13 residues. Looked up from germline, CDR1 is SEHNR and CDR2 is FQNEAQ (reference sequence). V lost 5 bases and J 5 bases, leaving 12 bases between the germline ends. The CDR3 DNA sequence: TGTGCCAGCAGCCGGACTGATCCTTATGGCTACACCTTC. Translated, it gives CASSRTDPYGYTF.

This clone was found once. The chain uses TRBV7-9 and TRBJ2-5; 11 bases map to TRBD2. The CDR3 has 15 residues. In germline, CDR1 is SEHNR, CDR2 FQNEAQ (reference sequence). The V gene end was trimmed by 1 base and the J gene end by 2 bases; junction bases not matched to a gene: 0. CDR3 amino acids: CASSLVAGGQETQYF. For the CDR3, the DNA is TGTGCCAGCAGCTTAGTAGCGGGAGGGCAAGAGACCCAGTACTTC.

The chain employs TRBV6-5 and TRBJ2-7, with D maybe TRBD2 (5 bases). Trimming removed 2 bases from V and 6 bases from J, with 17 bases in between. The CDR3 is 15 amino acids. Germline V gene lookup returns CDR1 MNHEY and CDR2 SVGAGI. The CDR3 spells CASSYGSGLGFEQYF. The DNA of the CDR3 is TGTGCCAGCAGTTACGGGAGTGGGCTAGGGTTCGAGCAGTACTTC.

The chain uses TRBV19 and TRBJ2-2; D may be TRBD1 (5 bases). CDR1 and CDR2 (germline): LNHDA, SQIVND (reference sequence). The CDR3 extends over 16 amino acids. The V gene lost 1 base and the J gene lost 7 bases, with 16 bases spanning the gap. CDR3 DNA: TGTGCCAGTAGTATAGTTCTTGACAGTCTCGTCGGGGAGCTGTTTTTT. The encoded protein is CASSIVLDSLVGELFF.

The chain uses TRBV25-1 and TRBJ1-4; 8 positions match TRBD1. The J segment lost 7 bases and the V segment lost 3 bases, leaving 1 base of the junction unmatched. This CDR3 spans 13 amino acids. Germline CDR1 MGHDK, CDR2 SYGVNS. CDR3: CASSDRGLEKLFF. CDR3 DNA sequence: TGTGCCAGCAGTGACAGGGGGCTTGAAAAACTGTTTTTT.

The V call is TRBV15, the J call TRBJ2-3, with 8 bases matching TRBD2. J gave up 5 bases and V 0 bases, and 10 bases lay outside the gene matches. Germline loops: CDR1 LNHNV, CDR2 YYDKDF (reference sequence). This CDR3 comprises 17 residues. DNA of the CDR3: TGTGCCACCAGCAGAGATCGCTCTAGCGGGCGGGGAGATACGCAGTATTTT. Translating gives CATSRDRSSGRGDTQYF. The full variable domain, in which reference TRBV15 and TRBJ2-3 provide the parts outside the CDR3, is DAMVIQNPRYQVTQFGKPVTLSCSQTLNHNVMYWYQQKSSQAPKLLFHYYDKDFNNEADTPDNFQSRRPNTSFCFLDIRSPGLGDTAMYLCATSRDRSSGRGDTQYFGPGTRLTVL.

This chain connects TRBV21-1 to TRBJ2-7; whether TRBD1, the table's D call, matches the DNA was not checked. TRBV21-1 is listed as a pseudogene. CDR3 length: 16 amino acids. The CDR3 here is CASSKEDRVASYEQYF. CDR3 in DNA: TGTGCCAGCAGCAAAGAGGACAGGGTAGCTTCCTACGAGCAGTACTTC.

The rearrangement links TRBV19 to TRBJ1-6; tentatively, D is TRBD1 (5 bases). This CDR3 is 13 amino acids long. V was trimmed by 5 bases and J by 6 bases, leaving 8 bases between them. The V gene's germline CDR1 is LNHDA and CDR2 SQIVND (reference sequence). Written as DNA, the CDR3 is TGTGCCAGTAGTTCACAGGTTAATTCACCCCTCCACTTT. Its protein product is CASSSQVNSPLHF.

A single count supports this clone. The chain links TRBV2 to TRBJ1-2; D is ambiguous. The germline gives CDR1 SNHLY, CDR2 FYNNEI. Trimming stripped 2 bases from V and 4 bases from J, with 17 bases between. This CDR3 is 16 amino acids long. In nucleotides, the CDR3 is TGTGCCAGCAGTGAAACGGGCTTCCCGGAGGGCTATGGCTACACCTTC. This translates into CASSETGFPEGYGYTF.